These 23 T cell receptor beta chains came from one sample sequenced in a study of blood T cell repertoires in COVID-19 (dated by TCRdb to the early 2020s). Library prep was done by the immunoSEQ multiplex PCR assay. In TCRdb, the immuneACCESS table is reduced to in-frame sequences with V and J assigned. These tables do not hold every clone; where another copy was compared, an unresolved V gene accounts for under half, and the others remain unexplained. Present in this sample are 200,000 to 300,000 clones, around 92% of which were seen just once. Approximately 2.6% of the sample is in the top ten clones. The sample consisted of peripheral blood. The receptors shown here come from a young adult with COVID-19, enrolled during active disease.

The chain joins TRBV29-1 to TRBJ2-1; D is possibly TRBD2 (6 bases). V was cut by 4 bases and J by 3 bases, with 10 bases left in between. The CDR3 is made up of 13 amino acids. Germline loops: CDR1 SQVTM, CDR2 ANQGSEA. CDR3 residues: CSVAGRNYNEQFF. In DNA, the CDR3 is TGCAGCGTTGCGGGGAGGAACTACAATGAGCAGTTCTTC.

CDR3 bases: TGTGCCAGCAGCTTGAGGCAGGGACTGGACGAGCAGTACTTC. Amino acids: CASSLRQGLDEQYF. The V gene is TRBV5-4, the J gene TRBJ2-7; the D gene is possibly TRBD2 (6 bases). The germline V gene encodes CDR1 SGHNT and CDR2 YYREEE (reference sequence). CDR3 length: 14 amino acids. V lost 1 base to trimming and J lost 5 bases, with 13 bases between them.

The rearrangement links TRBV15 to TRBJ2-7, with a tentative D call TRBD1 (6 bases). The CDR3 is 15 amino acids. V shed 0 bases and J shed 4 bases, with 13 bases lying between them. Germline CDR1 LNHNV, CDR2 YYDKDF (reference sequence). This chain's CDR3 is CATSRDPGRGYEQYF. Written as DNA, the CDR3 is TGTGCCACCAGCAGAGATCCGGGCAGGGGATACGAGCAGTACTTC.

The chain recombines TRBV27 with TRBJ2-5; 9 bases map to TRBD1. CDR1 is MNHEY and CDR2 is SMNVEV in the germline V gene (reference sequence). This CDR3 is built from 14 residues. With V trimmed by 5 bases and J by 7 bases, 8 bases remained unmatched. The CDR3 region is CASSPGQGFGTQYF. CDR3 coding DNA: TGTGCCAGCAGTCCCGGACAGGGGTTTGGGACCCAGTACTTC.

This chain uses TRBV14 with TRBJ1-1; D is unresolved. V shed 0 bases and J shed 8 bases, with 10 bases lying between them. Germline values: CDR1 SGHDN, CDR2 FVKESK. CDR3 length: 13 amino acids. CDR3 in DNA: TGTGCCAGCAGCCAAGAAGCTTGGAGGGAAGCTTTCTTT. It yields the protein CASSQEAWREAFF. The full variable domain, completed using reference TRBV14 and TRBJ1-1, is EAGVTQFPSHSVIEKGQTVTLRCDPISGHDNLYWYRRVMGKEIKFLLHFVKESKQDESGMPNNRFLAERTGGTYSTLKVQPAELEDSGVYFCASSQEAWREAFFGQGTRLTVV.

A single count supports this clone. This rearrangement joins TRBV19 to TRBJ2-1; no clear D. CDR3 length: 11 amino acids. Deletions cut 6 bases from V and 9 bases from J, with 9 bases between. Germline V gene sequence: CDR1 LNHDA, CDR2 SQIVND (reference sequence). The CDR3 protein is CASRLRFEQFF. Written as DNA, the CDR3 is TGTGCCAGTAGACTGCGTTTTGAGCAGTTCTTC.

CDR3 nucleotides: TGTGCCAGCAGCTCGCCGTCTACCAGGGGCAGCGATAATTCACCCCTCCACTTT. This codes for CASSSPSTRGSDNSPLHF. This chain joins TRBV13 and TRBJ1-6, with D possibly matching TRBD1 (6 bases). The CDR3 is 18 residues long. V lost 4 bases and J 5 bases, leaving 21 bases between the germline ends. The V gene's germline CDR1 is PRHDT and CDR2 FYEKMQ (reference sequence).

The genes are TRBV9 and TRBJ1-1; 7 bases agree with TRBD1. The CDR3 totals 12 residues. V shed 0 bases, J shed 7 bases, and the junction held 0 bases outside the gene matches. Germline CDR1 reads SGDLS; CDR2 reads YYNGEE. The CDR3 coding sequence is TGTGCCAGCAGCGTAGGGGACAGTGAAGCTTTCTTT. Amino acids: CASSVGDSEAFF.

This rearrangement joins TRBV5-4 to TRBJ1-4; 8 bases are a match to TRBD1. The junction had 6 bases not matched to a gene; V was cut back by 4 bases and J by 7 bases. Per the germline V gene, CDR1 is SGHNT and CDR2 is YYREEE (reference sequence). The CDR3 contains 14 residues. Written as DNA, the CDR3 is TGTGCCAGCAGCCAGCAGGGGGCCGGTGAAAAACTGTTTTTT. Its protein product is CASSQQGAGEKLFF.

The J gene is TRBJ2-1, the V gene TRBV27; 12 bases map to TRBD2. The CDR3 has 15 residues. Germline lookup yields CDR1 MNHEY and CDR2 SMNVEV (reference sequence). Germline trimming cut 2 bases from V and 6 bases from J; bases unmatched to any gene: 2. In DNA, the CDR3 is TGTGCCAGCAGTTTAGGACTAGCGGGGCTCAATGAGCAGTTCTTC. Protein: CASSLGLAGLNEQFF.

The chain uses TRBV2 and TRBJ1-1; 12 bases are a match to TRBD1. CDR3 length: 14 amino acids. V shed 4 bases and J 10 bases; nucleotides not matched to a gene: 7. Germline CDR1 SNHLY, CDR2 FYNNEI. CDR3 nucleotide sequence: TGTGCCAGCAGTGTGACGGGACAGGGGGCAAGAGCTTTCTTT. The encoded protein is CASSVTGQGARAFF.

The V and J genes are TRBV11-2 and TRBJ2-3; a weak D match, TRBD2 (6 bases). Looked up from germline, CDR1 is SGHAT and CDR2 is FQNNGV. V dropped 0 bases and J dropped 4 bases, with 14 bases sitting between them. This CDR3 has 16 residues. CDR3 DNA sequence: TGTGCCAGCAGCTTAGAGCCCCCGGGAGCGGCAGATACGCAGTATTTT. Amino acid sequence: CASSLEPPGAADTQYF.

The V and J genes are TRBV12-3 or TRBV12-4 and TRBJ1-3; D unresolved. V gave up 6 bases and J gave up 0 bases, with 6 bases separating them. This CDR3 spans 13 amino acids. CDR3 DNA: TGTGCCAGCAGCCGTCGCTCTGGAAACACCATATATTTT. Its protein is CASSRRSGNTIYF.

The V call is TRBV6-5, the J call TRBJ1-6; 7 positions match TRBD1. CDR1 is MNHEY, CDR2 SVGAGI, per germline. J gave up 7 bases and V 0 bases, and 0 bases lay outside the gene matches. This CDR3 is 14 amino acids long. CDR3 residues: CASSYSGGNSPLHF. CDR3 bases: TGTGCCAGCAGTTACTCAGGGGGCAATTCACCCCTCCACTTT.

The chain recombines TRBV12-3 or TRBV12-4 with TRBJ2-5, with a weak D call TRBD1 (6 bases). V was clipped by 6 bases and J by 4 bases, with 12 bases between them. The CDR3 is 13 amino acids. The CDR3 DNA reads as TGTGCCAGCAGCACCGACAGGACAGAGACCCAGTACTTC. Translation: CASSTDRTETQYF.

The rearrangement joins TRBV3-1 (or the pseudogene TRBV3-2) to TRBJ1-3; D is possibly TRBD1 (5 bases). Trimming took off 1 base at V and 3 bases at J, with 19 bases between the two ends. This CDR3 spans 18 amino acids. Germline V lookup: CDR1 LGHDT, CDR2 YNNKEL (reference sequence). The CDR3 sequence: CASSQVHRKTRFGNTIYF. For the CDR3, the DNA is TGTGCCAGCAGCCAAGTCCACAGGAAAACCCGATTTGGAAACACCATATATTTT.

The CDR3 region is CASSSLRQGADQPQHF. The CDR3 DNA reads as TGTGCCAGCAGTTCTCTACGACAGGGGGCGGATCAGCCCCAGCATTTT. V usage is TRBV6-6 and J usage is TRBJ1-5, with TRBD1 matching 10 bases. V dropped 4 bases and J dropped 5; count of bases not matched to a gene: 8. This CDR3 is 16 amino acids long. Germline CDR1 is MNHNY and CDR2 is SVGAGI (reference sequence).

The gene calls are TRBV7-8 and TRBJ2-6, with D perhaps matching TRBD2 (6 bases). Trimming stripped 5 bases from V and 3 bases from J, with 17 bases between. The CDR3 consists of 17 residues. The V gene's germline CDR1 is SGHVS and CDR2 FQNEAQ. For the CDR3, the DNA is TGTGCCAGCAGCCTGTGGGCGGGAATCAGTGGGGCCAACGTCCTGACTTTC. Its protein is CASSLWAGISGANVLTF.

This clone was seen a single time. The rearrangement uses TRBV7-2 and TRBJ1-5, with a tentative D call TRBD1 (6 bases). This CDR3 is 15 amino acids long. Germline CDR1 SGHTA, CDR2 FQGNSA. V gave up 5 bases and J gave up 6 bases, with 17 bases separating them. As DNA, the CDR3 is TGTGCCAGCAGCCCCACGACAGGCTGGGTTCAGCCCCAGCATTTT. It specifies CASSPTTGWVQPQHF.

V and J are TRBV4-2 and TRBJ2-7; 10 bases agree with TRBD1. The CDR3 is 16 amino acids. V lost 2 bases to trimming and J lost 7 bases; unmatched junction nucleotides: 11. Looked up from germline, CDR1 is LGHNA and CDR2 is YNFKEQ. This chain's CDR3 is CASSQSRTGGIQEQYF. The CDR3 nucleotides are TGTGCCAGCAGCCAATCCCGGACAGGGGGTATTCAAGAGCAGTACTTC.

CDR3 DNA: TGTGCCAGCAGTGATGTATCAGCAGATACGCAGTATTTT. Translation gives CASSDVSADTQYF. J is TRBJ2-3 and V is TRBV2; no clear D. CDR1 and CDR2 from the germline V gene are SNHLY and FYNNEI. Between the trimmed V and J ends, which lost 3 bases and 4 bases, there was a span of 8 bases. CDR3 length equals 13 residues.

This clone has just one count. The J gene is TRBJ2-5, the V gene TRBV25-1; D remains unclear. This CDR3 comprises 14 residues. Germline V lookup: CDR1 MGHDK, CDR2 SYGVNS. Trimming took off 1 base at V and 5 bases at J, with 11 bases between the two ends. CDR3: CASSESSVVETQYF. Written as DNA, the CDR3 is TGTGCCAGCAGTGAATCTTCGGTTGTGGAGACCCAGTACTTC.

The chain couples TRBV5-1 to TRBJ2-1, with D possibly TRBD1 on 6 matching bases. V was cut by 3 bases and J by 6 bases, with 16 bases left in between. Germline CDR1 reads SGHRS; CDR2 reads YFSETQ. The length of the CDR3 is 15 residues. The CDR3 sequence is CASSSQGSGANEQFF. CDR3 bases: TGCGCCAGCAGCTCACAGGGTTCCGGTGCCAATGAGCAGTTCTTC.